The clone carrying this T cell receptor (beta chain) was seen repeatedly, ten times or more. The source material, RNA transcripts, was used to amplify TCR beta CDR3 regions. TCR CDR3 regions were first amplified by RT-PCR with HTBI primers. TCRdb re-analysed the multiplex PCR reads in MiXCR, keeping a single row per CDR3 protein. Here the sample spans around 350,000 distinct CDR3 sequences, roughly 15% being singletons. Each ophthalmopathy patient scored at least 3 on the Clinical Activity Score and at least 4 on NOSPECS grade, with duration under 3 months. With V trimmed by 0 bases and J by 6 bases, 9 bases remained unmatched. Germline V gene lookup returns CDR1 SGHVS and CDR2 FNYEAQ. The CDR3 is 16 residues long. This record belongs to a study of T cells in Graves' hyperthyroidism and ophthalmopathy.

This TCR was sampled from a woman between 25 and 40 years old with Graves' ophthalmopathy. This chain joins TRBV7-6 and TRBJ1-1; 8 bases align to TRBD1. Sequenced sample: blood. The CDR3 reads CASSLAWAGGMSEAFF. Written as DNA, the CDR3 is TGTGCCAGCAGCTTAGCGTGGGCAGGGGGCATGTCTGAAGCTTTCTTT.